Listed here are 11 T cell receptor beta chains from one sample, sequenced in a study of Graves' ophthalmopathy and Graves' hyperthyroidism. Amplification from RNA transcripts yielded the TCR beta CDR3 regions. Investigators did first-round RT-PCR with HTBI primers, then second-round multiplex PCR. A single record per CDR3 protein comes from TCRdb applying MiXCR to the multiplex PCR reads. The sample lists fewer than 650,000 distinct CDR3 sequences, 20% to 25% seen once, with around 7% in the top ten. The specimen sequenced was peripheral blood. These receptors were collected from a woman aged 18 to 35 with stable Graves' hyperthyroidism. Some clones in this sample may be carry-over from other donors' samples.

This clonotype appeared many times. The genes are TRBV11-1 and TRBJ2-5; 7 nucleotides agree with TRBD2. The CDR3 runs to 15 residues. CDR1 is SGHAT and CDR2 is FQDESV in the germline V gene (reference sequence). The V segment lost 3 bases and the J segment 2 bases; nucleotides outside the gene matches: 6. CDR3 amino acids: CASSLNRGLQETQYF. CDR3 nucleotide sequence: TGTGCCAGCAGCTTGAACCGGGGACTACAAGAGACCCAGTACTTC.

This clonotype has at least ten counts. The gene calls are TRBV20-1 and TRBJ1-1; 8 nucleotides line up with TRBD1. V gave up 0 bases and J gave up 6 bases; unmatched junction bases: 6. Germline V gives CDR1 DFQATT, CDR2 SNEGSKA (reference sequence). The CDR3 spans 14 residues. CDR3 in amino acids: CSARDPTGDAEAFF. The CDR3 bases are TGCAGTGCTAGAGACCCGACAGGGGACGCTGAAGCTTTCTTT.

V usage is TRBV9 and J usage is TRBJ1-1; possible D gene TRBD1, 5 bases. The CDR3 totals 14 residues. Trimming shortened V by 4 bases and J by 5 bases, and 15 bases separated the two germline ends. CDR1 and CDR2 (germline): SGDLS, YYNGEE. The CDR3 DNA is TGTGCCAGCAGCTCCTCAGGGAGTTCGACTGAAGCTTTCTTT. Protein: CASSSSGSSTEAFF.

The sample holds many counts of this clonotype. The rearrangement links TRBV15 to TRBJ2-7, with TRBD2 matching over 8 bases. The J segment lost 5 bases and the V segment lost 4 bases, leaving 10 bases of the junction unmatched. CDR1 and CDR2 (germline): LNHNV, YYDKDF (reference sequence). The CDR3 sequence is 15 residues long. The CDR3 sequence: CATSTPRGGRDEQYF. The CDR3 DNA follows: TGTGCCACCAGCACCCCCCGGGGGGGGCGCGACGAGCAGTACTTC. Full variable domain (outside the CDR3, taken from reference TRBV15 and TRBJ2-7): DAMVIQNPRYQVTQFGKPVTLSCSQTLNHNVMYWYQQKSSQAPKLLFHYYDKDFNNEADTPDNFQSRRPNTSFCFLDIRSPGLGDTAMYLCATSTPRGGRDEQYFGPGTRLTVT.

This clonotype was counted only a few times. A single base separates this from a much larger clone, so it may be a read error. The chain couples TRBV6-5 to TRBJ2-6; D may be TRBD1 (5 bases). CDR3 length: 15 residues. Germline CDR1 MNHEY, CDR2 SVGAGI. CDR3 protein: CASSYAYTGANVLAF. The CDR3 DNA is TGTGCCAGCAGTTACGCGTATACTGGGGCCAACGTCCTGGCTTTC.

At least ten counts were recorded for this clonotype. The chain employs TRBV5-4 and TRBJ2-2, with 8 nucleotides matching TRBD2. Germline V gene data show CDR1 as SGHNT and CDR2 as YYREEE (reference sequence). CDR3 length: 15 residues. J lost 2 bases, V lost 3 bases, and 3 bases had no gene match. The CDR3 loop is CASSSTSANTGELFF. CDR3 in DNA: TGTGCCAGCAGCTCGACTAGCGCTAACACCGGGGAGCTGTTTTTT.

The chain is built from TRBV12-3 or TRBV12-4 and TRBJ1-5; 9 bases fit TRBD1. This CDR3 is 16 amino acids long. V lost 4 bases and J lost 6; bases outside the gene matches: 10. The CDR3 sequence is CASSYTGQGWGQPQHF. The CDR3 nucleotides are TGTGCCAGCAGTTATACCGGACAGGGGTGGGGTCAGCCCCAGCATTTT.

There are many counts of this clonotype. In DNA form, the CDR3 reads TGTGCCAGCAGTGGTGGACGGGACAGGGTTACCTACGAGCAGTACTTC. It encodes CASSGGRDRVTYEQYF. The chain couples TRBV6-2 or TRBV6-3 to TRBJ2-7; 9 bases are a match to TRBD1. The CDR3 contains 16 residues. The germline CDR1 and CDR2 sequences are MNHEY and SVGEGT. Germline trimming cut 5 bases from V and 2 bases from J; bases unmatched to any gene: 10.

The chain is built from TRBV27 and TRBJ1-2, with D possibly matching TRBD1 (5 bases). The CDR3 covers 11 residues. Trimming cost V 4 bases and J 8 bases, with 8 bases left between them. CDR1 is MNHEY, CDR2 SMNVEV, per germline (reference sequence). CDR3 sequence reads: CASSSGTGYTF. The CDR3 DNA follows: TGTGCCAGCAGTTCAGGGACCGGCTACACCTTC.

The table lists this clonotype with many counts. The CDR3 spells CASYGQGDYGYTF. CDR3 DNA sequence: TGTGCCAGCTATGGACAGGGGGACTATGGCTACACCTTC. The V and J genes are TRBV7-2 and TRBJ1-2, with 10 bases matching TRBD1. The CDR3 is 13 residues long. V was pared by 8 bases and J by 3 bases, with 3 bases of the junction left unmatched. Germline assignment: CDR1 SGHTA and CDR2 FQGNSA. Combining the CDR3 with reference TRBV7-2 and TRBJ1-2 gives the whole variable domain GAGVSQSPSNKVTEKGKDVELRCDPISGHTALYWYRQSLGQGLEFLIYFQGNSAPDKSGLPSDRFSAERTGGSVSTLTIQRTQQEDSAVYLCASYGQGDYGYTFGSGTRLTVV.

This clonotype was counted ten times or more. CDR3 amino acids: CASSWGQETQYF. The CDR3 DNA reads TGTGCCAGCAGTTGGGGGCAAGAGACCCAGTACTTC. This chain links TRBV7-2 with TRBJ2-5, with D perhaps TRBD1 or TRBD2 (5 bases each). V lost 6 bases to trimming and J lost 2 bases, with 7 bases between them. CDR1 and CDR2 from the germline V gene are SGHTA and FQGNSA. This CDR3 spans 12 amino acids.